This is a list of T cell receptor beta chains from one sample in a study of blood T cell repertoires in COVID-19. The repertoire was sequenced with immunoSEQ multiplex PCR; TCRdb's copy has only in-frame clones and lacks some. Among roughly 98,000 clones listed, around 92% were seen once. Input material: peripheral blood. The receptors here all came from a woman aged 55-75 years with active COVID-19. CDR3s include the opening cysteine and the closing phenylalanine or tryptophan. D genes are given only for firm matches.

J: TRBJ1-1
D: NA
V: TRBV10-1
CDR3: CASSDGAYTEAFF

J: TRBJ2-1
D: TRBD2
V: TRBV6-1
CDR3: CASSEALLWPGTRRDNEQFF

J: TRBJ2-5
D: NA
V: TRBV7-9
CDR3: CAAANEETQYF

J: TRBJ2-3
D: TRBD2
V: TRBV3-1/TRBV3-2
CDR3: CASSQLAGSRSDTQYF

J: TRBJ1-3
D: TRBD1
V: TRBV5-1
CDR3: CASSLGQGRNTIYF

J: TRBJ1-5
D: NA
V: TRBV27
CDR3: CASSFGRAVNQPQHF

J: TRBJ2-3
D: NA
V: TRBV7-2
CDR3: CASSLGSGTSTDTQYF

J: TRBJ2-7
D: TRBD1
V: TRBV5-4
CDR3: CASSPPGTGGLYEQYF

J: TRBJ2-1
D: NA
V: TRBV27
CDR3: CASSLKRDSSSYNEQFF

J: TRBJ1-1
D: NA
V: TRBV7-2
CDR3: CASHWGGIGTEAFF

J: TRBJ1-2
D: TRBD1
V: TRBV19
CDR3: CASRNGQGFGYTF

J: TRBJ2-1
D: TRBD2
V: TRBV7-3
CDR3: CASSLKPRGSGSGNEQFF

J: TRBJ2-7
D: NA
V: TRBV3-1/TRBV3-2
CDR3: CASMSRDTVCYEQYF

J: TRBJ2-7
D: NA
V: TRBV24-1
CDR3: CATSDVSSSYEQYF

J: TRBJ1-5
D: NA
V: TRBV19
CDR3: CASSITGDNQPQHF

J: TRBJ2-5
D: TRBD1
V: TRBV6-5
CDR3: CASSLGQAKETQYF